This TCR beta chain was identified during a study of shared clonotypes between healthy human individuals. There were only Caucasian adults among the donors, and all lived in Nashville, Tennessee. Unsorted samples, those not sorted, used 75 million to 90 million PBMCs for genomic DNA. Every unsorted PBMC PCR replicate was loaded with 250 to 300 ng DNA, 33,000 or so T cell genomes. Study processing details: With immunoSEQ giving junction-only sequences and no quality scores, filtering differed. Clones were read by immunoSEQ multiplex PCR, and TCRdb kept only the in-frame ones, dropping some. The D gene and trimming were derived from the DNA, and the V and J assignments and clone size from that table. The sample consists of about 470,000 clones, 70% to 80% of them appearing once. CDR1 and CDR2 from the germline V gene are SGHAT and FQNNGV. V was trimmed by 0 bases and J by 7 bases, leaving 15 bases between them. The CDR3 consists of 15 residues.

The genes are TRBV11-2 and TRBJ2-5; no clear D gene. The clonotype originates from a woman aged 40 to 50 in good health. Some clones in this sample may be carry-over from other donors' samples. The sequenced sample consisted of PBMCs. The CDR3 DNA reads TGTGCCAGCAGCTTAGATCGGCTCGCCCCGGGGACCCAGTACTTC. This gives the protein CASSLDRLAPGTQYF. The whole variable domain, remainder taken from reference TRBV11-2 and TRBJ2-5, is EAGVAQSPRYKIIEKRQSVAFWCNPISGHATLYWYQQILGQGPKLLIQFQNNGVVDDSQLPKDRFSAERLKGVDSTLKIQPAKLEDSAVYLCASSLDRLAPGTQYFGPGTRLLVL.